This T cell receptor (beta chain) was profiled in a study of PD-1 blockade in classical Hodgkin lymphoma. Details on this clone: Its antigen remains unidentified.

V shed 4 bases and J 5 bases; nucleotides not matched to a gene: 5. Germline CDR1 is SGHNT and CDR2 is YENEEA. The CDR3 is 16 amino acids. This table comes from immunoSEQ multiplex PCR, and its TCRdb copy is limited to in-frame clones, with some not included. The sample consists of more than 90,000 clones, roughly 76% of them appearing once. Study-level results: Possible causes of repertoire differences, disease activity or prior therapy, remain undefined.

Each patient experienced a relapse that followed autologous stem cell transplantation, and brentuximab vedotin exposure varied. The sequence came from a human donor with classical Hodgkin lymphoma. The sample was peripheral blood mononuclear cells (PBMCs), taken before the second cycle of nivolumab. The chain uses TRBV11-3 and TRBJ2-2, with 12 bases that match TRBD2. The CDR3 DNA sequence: TGTGCCAGCAGCTCCCTAGCGGGAGGGTTAACCGGGGAGCTGTTTTTT. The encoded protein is CASSSLAGGLTGELFF.